This passage covers 10 T cell receptor beta chains from one sample sequenced in a study of T cells in Graves' hyperthyroidism and ophthalmopathy. The TCR beta CDR3 regions underwent amplification using RNA transcripts as the source. The TCR CDR3 first-round RT-PCR relied on the HTBI primer set. TCRdb reprocessed the multiplex PCR reads with MiXCR, giving one entry per CDR3 protein. The repertoire includes fewer than 200,000 distinct CDR3 sequences, over 8% of them detected once, and about 20% sits in the top ten. Sequences were obtained from blood. The source of these receptors is a woman under 30 with Graves' hyperthyroidism that later progressed to Graves' ophthalmopathy.

The V and J genes are TRBV5-4 and TRBJ2-7; D not certain. Germline V gene sequence: CDR1 SGHNT, CDR2 YYREEE (reference sequence). Deletions cut 2 bases from V and 6 bases from J, with 3 bases between. This CDR3 comprises 10 residues. CDR3 in amino acids: CASSFCEQYF. The DNA of the CDR3 is TGTGCCAGCAGCTTTTGCGAGCAGTACTTC.

To note about this clonotype: A read error may account for a junction end that differs from germline. This chain connects TRBV3-1 to TRBJ2-1; 7 nucleotides match TRBD2. The CDR3 is 14 residues long. Germline CDR1 and CDR2: LGHDT and YNNKEL (reference sequence). The CDR3 coding sequence is TGTGCCAGCAGCCTCGGCGGGAGCTACAATGAGCGGTTCTTC. Translating gives CASSLGGSYNERFF.

This clonotype was counted many times. This chain connects TRBV3-1 to TRBJ2-3, with TRBD1 identical over 8 bases. Losses at the gene ends were 6 bases for V and 2 bases for J; bases not matched to a gene: 4. The CDR3 extends over 14 amino acids. The germline V gene encodes CDR1 LGHDT and CDR2 YNNKEL (reference sequence). Here the CDR3 reads CASRLTGDTDTQYF. The CDR3 nucleotides read TGTGCCAGCAGACTGACAGGGGACACAGATACGCAGTATTTT.

This clonotype was counted between two and nine times. V usage is TRBV6-1 and J usage is TRBJ1-1; 9 bases fit TRBD1. This CDR3 is built from 16 residues. Germline lookup yields CDR1 MNHNS and CDR2 SASEGT. V lost 7 bases to trimming and J lost 2 bases; unmatched junction nucleotides: 11. The CDR3 here is CASKPGQGPINTEAFF. CDR3 nucleotide sequence: TGTGCCAGCAAACCGGGACAGGGTCCTATAAACACTGAAGCTTTCTTT.

This sequence joins TRBV7-9 and TRBJ2-7; 7 nucleotides line up with TRBD1. The CDR3 consists of 12 residues. The germline CDR1 and CDR2 sequences are SEHNR and FQNEAQ (reference sequence). J gave up 6 bases and V 5 bases, and 4 bases lay outside the gene matches. DNA for the CDR3: TGTGCCAGCAGCCCGAACAGGGGCGAGCAGTACTTC. Its translation: CASSPNRGEQYF.

The genes are TRBV4-1 and TRBJ1-6; weak D call: TRBD1 (6 bases). Germline CDR1 reads MGHRA; CDR2 reads YSYEKL. V was trimmed by 3 bases and J by 8 bases, leaving 17 bases between them. The CDR3 is made up of 16 amino acids. The CDR3 is CASSQEQGLMDSPLHF. The CDR3 DNA follows: TGCGCCAGCAGCCAGGAACAGGGTTTAATGGATTCACCCCTCCACTTT.

This clonotype has a count of ten or more. The chain is built from TRBV3-1 and TRBJ1-5, with 9 nucleotides matching TRBD1. Germline CDR1 and CDR2: LGHDT and YNNKEL (reference sequence). CDR3 length: 17 amino acids. J lost 2 bases, V lost 3 bases, and 8 bases had no gene match. The DNA of the CDR3 is TGTGCCAGCAGCCAGGGACAGGGAGGAATACGCAATCAGCCCCAGCATTTT. It encodes CASSQGQGGIRNQPQHF.

This clonotype was counted many times. The V call is TRBV19, the J call TRBJ1-5, with D possibly TRBD1 on 5 matching bases. Trimming pared 4 bases from V and 1 base from J, leaving 8 bases between. Germline loops: CDR1 LNHDA, CDR2 SQIVND (reference sequence). The CDR3 totals 14 residues. The CDR3 nucleotides are TGTGCCAGTAGTAGTTCAGGGAGCAATCAGCCCCAGCATTTT. Amino acids: CASSSSGSNQPQHF. The variable domain in full, completed from reference TRBV19 and TRBJ1-5, reads DGGITQSPKYLFRKEGQNVTLSCEQNLNHDAMYWYRQDPGQGLRLIYYSQIVNDFQKGDIAEGYSVSREKKESFPLTVTSAQKNPTAFYLCASSSSGSNQPQHFGDGTRLSIL.

This clonotype was detected ten times or more. The genes are TRBV11-2 and TRBJ2-3; TRBD2 matches at 9 bases. In germline, CDR1 is SGHAT, CDR2 FQNNGV. The ends lost 6 bases at V and 5 bases at J; junction bases unmatched: 9. This CDR3 is built from 15 residues. DNA of the CDR3: TGTGCCAGCAGGCGTAGCGGGGGACGAGGAGATACGCAGTATTTT. Encoded protein: CASRRSGGRGDTQYF.

This sequence joins TRBV4-1 and TRBJ2-1, with 8 bases that match TRBD2. V lost 7 bases to trimming and J lost 0 bases; unmatched junction nucleotides: 5. Germline V gene data show CDR1 as MGHRA and CDR2 as YSYEKL. There are 15 residues in the CDR3. The chain's CDR3 is CASTLAGDSYNEQFF. CDR3 coding DNA: TGCGCCAGCACCCTAGCGGGCGACTCCTACAATGAGCAGTTCTTC.